A selection of T cell receptor beta chains follows, all from one sample in a study of cytomegalovirus exposure and HLA in healthy donors. Sequencing used immunoSEQ multiplex PCR; TCRdb keeps in-frame clones, though not all of them. The sample consists of about 160,000 clones, 70% to 90% of them appearing once. Sample: PBMCs. These receptors were taken from a man between 18 and 29 years old in good health and CMV-seropositive. Both conserved end residues are part of each CDR3. D genes are given only for firm matches. Expanded clones get a size class; other rows say once, few or many, or leave the size out.

clone_size d_call j_call v_call cdr3_nt cdr3_aa
. . TRBJ1-2 TRBV18 TGTGCCAGCTCACGGGAGGACTTGGTCGGCTATGGCTACACCTTC CASSREDLVGYGYTF
. . TRBJ1-6 TRBV7-6 TGTGCCAGCAGCTTAGCGTCGGGAGCCTATTCACCCCTCCACTTT CASSLASGAYSPLHF
. . TRBJ2-3 TRBV7-9 TGTGCCAGCAGCTTAGAAGCTAGCACAGATACGCAGTATTTT CASSLEASTDTQYF
. TRBD1 TRBJ1-6 TRBV11-2 TGTGCCAGCAGCTTAAAGACGACAGGGGGTGGTTCACCCCTCCACTTT CASSLKTTGGGSPLHF
. . TRBJ2-1 TRBV19 TGTGCCAGTAGCCGAACCCGGTCGGGTGTGCATGAGCAGTTCTTC CASSRTRSGVHEQFF
. . TRBJ2-7 TRBV15 TGTGCCACCAGCAGACCAGGCCTGGGTGGCTCCTACGAGCAGTACTTC CATSRPGLGGSYEQYF
. . TRBJ2-3 TRBV7-9 TGTTCCAGCAGCCGCCAGGGTCCTAGCACAGATACGCAGTATTTT CSSSRQGPSTDTQYF
. TRBD1 TRBJ1-1 TRBV5-4 TGTGCCAGCAGCGACGGGAGCAGGGGGGATTTAACTGAAGCTTTCTTT CASSDGSRGDLTEAFF
. . TRBJ1-6 TRBV11-3 TGTGCCAGCAGCTTCGGGGGGAGCTCCTATAATTCACCCCTCCACTTT CASSFGGSSYNSPLHF
. . TRBJ2-5 TRBV6-6 TGTGCCAGCACGACAGTCCCCAGCGGGGAGACCCAGTACTTC CASTTVPSGETQYF
. . TRBJ1-1 TRBV5-6 TGTGCCAGCAGCTACCCCCAGGGTGAAGCTTTCTTT CASSYPQGEAFF
. TRBD1 TRBJ1-6 TRBV18 TGTGCCAGCTCACCAAGACAGGGTAGTGAAGCACCCCTCCACTTT CASSPRQGSEAPLHF
. . TRBJ2-7 TRBV6-5 TGTGCCAGCTCCCTTGGCGGGGAGCAGTACTTC CASSLGGEQYF
. . TRBJ1-5 TRBV6-5 TGTGCCAGCAGCACAGGGTTAAGCAATCAGCCCCAGCATTTT CASSTGLSNQPQHF
. . TRBJ1-1 TRBV7-9 TGTGCCAGCAGCCCGGACAGCATGAACACTGAAGCTTTCTTT CASSPDSMNTEAFF
. . TRBJ2-5 TRBV6-5 TGTGCCAGCAGTTACTCGGCTAGTTTTGAGACCCAGTACTTC CASSYSASFETQYF
. . TRBJ2-2 TRBV6-5 TGTGCCAGCAGTTACCTAACCGGGGAGCTGTTTTTT CASSYLTGELFF
. . TRBJ1-2 TRBV27 TGTGCCAGCAGTTCCGCGGGAACGAACTATGGCTACACCTTC CASSSAGTNYGYTF
. TRBD2 TRBJ2-5 TRBV6-1 TGTGCCAGCGGGGCTAGCGGGGGGACCCAAGAGACCCAGTACTTC CASGASGGTQETQYF
once . TRBJ2-7 TRBV9 TGTGCCAGCAGCGTAGGCGGGGACTACGAGCAGTACTTC CASSVGGDYEQYF
many . TRBJ1-2 TRBV5-8 TGTGCCAGCAGCTTGGCCGGTCTCAACTATGGCTACACCTTC CASSLAGLNYGYTF
few . TRBJ2-3 TRBV9 TGTGCCAGCACGAAGAGTGGCCTAGTCACAGATACGCAGTATTTT CASTKSGLVTDTQYF
. . TRBJ2-1 TRBV4-2 TGTGCCAGCAGCCAAGATCGGGTCCCCCGGGGATACAATGAGCAGTTCTTC CASSQDRVPRGYNEQFF
. TRBD1 TRBJ2-4 TRBV18 TGTGCCAGCTCACCAGACAGGGTAAACAGTCAGTACTTC CASSPDRVNSQYF
. TRBD1 TRBJ2-7 TRBV18 TGTGCCAGCTCACCGGGACAGGGGGTCTACGAGCAGTACTTC CASSPGQGVYEQYF
few TRBD1 TRBJ1-2 TRBV6-5 TGTGCCAGCAGCTTCGGACAGGGAGATTACTACACCTTC CASSFGQGDYYTF
. . TRBJ2-5 TRBV30 TGTGCCTGGAGTGTATTCCAGGGTCTTCAAGAGACCCAGTACTTC CAWSVFQGLQETQYF
. . TRBJ2-7 TRBV11-3 TGTGCCAGCAGCTTAGATAACAGCTACGAGCAGTACTTC CASSLDNSYEQYF
. . TRBJ2-7 TRBV7-9 TGTGCCAGCAGCTTAATGGCTAGCGAGCAGTACTTC CASSLMASEQYF
. . TRBJ1-4 TRBV9 TGTGCCAGCAGCGTAGCTCCGGGTGAAAAACTGTTTTTT CASSVAPGEKLFF
. TRBD2 TRBJ2-3 TRBV18 TGTGCCAGCTCACCTATTAGCGGGGGGGGCGGCACAGATACGCAGTATTTT CASSPISGGGGTDTQYF
. TRBD1 TRBJ2-7 TRBV5-5 TGTGCCAGCAGCTGGGACAGGGGATACGAGCAGTACTTC CASSWDRGYEQYF
. TRBD2 TRBJ2-1 TRBV18 TGTGCCAGCTCACCCTCCCGGAGTAGCGGGGGGGCCAATGAGCAGTTCTTC CASSPSRSSGGANEQFF
. . TRBJ1-6 TRBV5-4 TGTGCCAGCAGCCACCTTCGGTCAGGGGATTCTTCACCCCTCCACTTT CASSHLRSGDSSPLHF
. TRBD1 TRBJ2-3 TRBV5-1 TGCGCCAGCCGGGTAGGGAGACAGGGGTCAGATACGCAGTATTTT CASRVGRQGSDTQYF
. . TRBJ2-2 TRBV7-9 TGTGCCAGCAGGATGGAGGGGAGCAGGGAGCTGTTTTTT CASRMEGSRELFF
. . TRBJ1-5 TRBV12-5 TGTGCTAGTGGTCTTGAGGGCTATCAGCCCCAGCATTTT CASGLEGYQPQHF
. . TRBJ2-3 TRBV7-6 TGTGCCAGCAGCCCACTCGGTACAGATACGCAGTATTTT CASSPLGTDTQYF
. . TRBJ1-1 TRBV25-1 TGTGCCAGCAGTGAATCGGGAGACACTGAAGCTTTCTTT CASSESGDTEAFF
. TRBD1 TRBJ1-4 TRBV11-1 TGTGCCAGCAGCCTCGACAGGGGGATTGAAAAACTGTTTTTT CASSLDRGIEKLFF
. . TRBJ1-2 TRBV5-6 TGTGCCAGCAGCCACCAGGCAGGGGCCCGGGGGGATTATGGCTACACCTTC CASSHQAGARGDYGYTF
. . TRBJ2-5 TRBV2 TGTGCCAGCAGTCTTAGGACTACCCAAGAGACCCAGTACTTC CASSLRTTQETQYF
. . TRBJ2-1 TRBV9 TGTGCCAGCAGCGACGGGACTGACAGTTCCTACAATGAGCAGTTCTTC CASSDGTDSSYNEQFF
. . TRBJ1-5 TRBV5-1 TGCGCCAGCAGCTTGACGGGAATGAGCAATCAGCCCCAGCATTTT CASSLTGMSNQPQHF
. . TRBJ1-2 TRBV18 TGTGCCAGCTCACCGCCTGGGGGCCGGGACTATGGCTACACCTTC CASSPPGGRDYGYTF
. TRBD1 TRBJ1-4 TRBV7-2 TGTGCCAGCAGCACCCCAGGGGGCGGCTTTAATGAAAAACTGTTTTTT CASSTPGGGFNEKLFF
. TRBD1 TRBJ1-1 TRBV10-2 TGCGCCAGCAAGACAGGGGTTGGAAACACTGAAGCTTTCTTT CASKTGVGNTEAFF
. TRBD2 TRBJ2-2 TRBV7-2 TGTGCCAGCCGGACTAGCGGGGGAACCGGGGAGCTGTTTTTT CASRTSGGTGELFF
. . TRBJ2-1 TRBV1 TGCACCAGCAGCCATGTCCAACCGGGACTAGCGGGGGGGCTAATCTCCTACAATGAGCAGTTCTTC CTSSHVQPGLAGGLISYNEQFF
. . TRBJ1-3 TRBV6-5 TGTGCCAGCAGTTCGCCAACAGGTTCTGGAAACACCATACATTTT CASSSPTGSGNTIHF
. TRBD2 TRBJ2-1 TRBV13 TGTGCCAGCAGTACCACGGGGGGCAATGAGCAGTTCTTC CASSTTGGNEQFF
. . TRBJ1-2 TRBV6-1 TGTGCCAGCAGTGAAGCGCTTCCCGGTGGGCTCTATGGCTACACCTTC CASSEALPGGLYGYTF
. TRBD2 TRBJ2-3 TRBV30 TGTGCCTGGAGCCGGGGGGGAAGCACAGATACGCAGTATTTT CAWSRGGSTDTQYF
. . TRBJ2-5 TRBV4-3 TGCGCCAGCAGCCAAGGCACAGCGGGAGAGACCCAGTACTTC CASSQGTAGETQYF
once TRBD1 TRBJ2-1 TRBV5-1 TGCGCCAGCAGCGCGGGTCTTCGGGGACAGGGGTACAATGAGCAGTTCTTC CASSAGLRGQGYNEQFF
. TRBD1 TRBJ1-3 TRBV5-1 TGCGCCAGCAAGGGGGACAGCCGTTCAGGAAACACCATATATTTT CASKGDSRSGNTIYF
. . TRBJ2-5 TRBV5-8 TGTGCCAGCACTATGAGGGAGACCCAGTACTTC CASTMRETQYF
. . TRBJ1-6 TRBV18 TGTGCCAGCTCACCAAATCTTCCGCGGTCACCCCTCCACTTT CASSPNLPRSPLHF
. TRBD1 TRBJ1-1 TRBV6-5 TGTGCCAGCAGTTACGGGGTTCCAGGGGGAGGAACTGAAGCTTTCTTT CASSYGVPGGGTEAFF